The rows below give T cell receptor beta chains drawn from one sample of a study of human T cells and chemical hapten exposure. TCRdb passed the RACE reads through MiXCR, listing each CDR3 protein once. The sample contains about 82,000 distinct CDR3 sequences, around 7% of which appear only once. The source material was whole blood, sampled in connection with sensitization to the hapten diphenylcyclopropenone (DPC). The receptors originated from a woman under 40 with alopecia areata. Some clones in this sample may be carry-over from other donors' samples. Each CDR3 is given with its conserved first and last residue. D genes are given only for firm matches. Rows give clone size only sometimes, using once, few, many, or a class for an expanded clone.

CDR3 DNA	CDR3 protein	D gene	clone size	CDR3 length	J gene	V gene
TGTGCCAGCAGCCCCCCGACTGACAACACTGAAGCTTTCTTT	CASSPPTDNTEAFF	.	many	14	TRBJ1-1	TRBV7-9
TGTGCCAGCAGTTACCCAGGACAGGGTGTCGAAAAACTGTTTTTT	CASSYPGQGVEKLFF	TRBD1	many	15	TRBJ1-4	TRBV6-6
TGCAGCGTTGGGGGACAGGAGAGTGGCTACACCTTC	CSVGGQESGYTF	TRBD1	.	12	TRBJ1-2	TRBV29-1
TGTGCCAGCAGCGACACGGACAGCTCTGGAAACACCATATATTTT	CASSDTDSSGNTIYF	.	many	15	TRBJ1-3	TRBV7-9
TGTGCCAGCAGCCAAGGCGGGACAGGGATCCTCGAGCAGTACTTC	CASSQGGTGILEQYF	TRBD1	many	15	TRBJ2-7	TRBV3-1
TGTGCCAGTATTGACTGGGCCAACACCGGGGAGCTGTTTTTT	CASIDWANTGELFF	.	many	14	TRBJ2-2	TRBV19
TGTGCCAGCAGCGGGGGCCGGCTAGCGGGGGGGAGCTCCTACAATGAGCAGTTCTTC	CASSGGRLAGGSSYNEQFF	TRBD2	.	19	TRBJ2-1	TRBV9
TGCGCCAGCAGCCGTCCTAACCGCGGGGGACCCATGAACACTGAAGCTTTCTTT	CASSRPNRGGPMNTEAFF	.	many	18	TRBJ1-1	TRBV5-1
TGTGCCATCAGTGAGTCGACAGCTAGCAATCAGCCCCAGCATTTT	CAISESTASNQPQHF	.	many	15	TRBJ1-5	TRBV10-3
TGCGCCAGCACCTTCGGCGACAGGACCGCTAACTATGGCTACACCTTC	CASTFGDRTANYGYTF	.	few	16	TRBJ1-2	TRBV5-1
TGCAGTGCCACTTCGGGGGGCCCGGAGACCCAGTACTTC	CSATSGGPETQYF	.	many	13	TRBJ2-5	TRBV20-1
TGTGCCAGCAGCTTAGGGGGGGGAACGGCCCCCCGGAACACCATATATTTT	CASSLGGGTAPRNTIYF	.	.	17	TRBJ1-3	TRBV7-6
TGTGCCAGCAGCTTAGCAGGGCCTTGGGGCAATCAGCCCCAGCATTTT	CASSLAGPWGNQPQHF	.	many	16	TRBJ1-5	TRBV5-6
TGTGCCAGCAGCCAAGATCTACGGGGTGGCCTCCAGCATTTT	CASSQDLRGGLQHF	.	.	14	TRBJ1-5	TRBV3-1
TGTGCCAGCTCACCAGACGGCTACATGAACACTGAAGCTTTCTTT	CASSPDGYMNTEAFF	.	.	15	TRBJ1-1	TRBV18
TGTGCCACCAGACCCAGTACGAACACCGGGGAGCTGTTTTTT	CATRPSTNTGELFF	.	few	14	TRBJ2-2	TRBV5-4
TGTGCCAGCAGCTTCGGCGGGCCTGAAGCTTTCTTT	CASSFGGPEAFF	.	many	12	TRBJ1-1	TRBV7-2
TGTGCCAGCAGTTATGAGGAATCGGACGAGCAGTACTTC	CASSYEESDEQYF	.	.	13	TRBJ2-7	TRBV6-5
TGTGCCAGCAGTGATTTGACAGGGACCCCAGATACGCAGTATTTT	CASSDLTGTPDTQYF	TRBD1	many	15	TRBJ2-3	TRBV6-1
TGCAGTGCTAGACCGGGACAGGGGGGCTCGGGCTACACCTTC	CSARPGQGGSGYTF	TRBD1	few	14	TRBJ1-2	TRBV20-1
TGCAGTGCTAGAGCCCCGAGCAGGGGGCCCTACGAGCAGTACTTC	CSARAPSRGPYEQYF	TRBD1	many	15	TRBJ2-7	TRBV20-1
TGTGCCAGCAGCCGCGACGCGGGGCTTGGCCAGCCCCAGCATTTT	CASSRDAGLGQPQHF	.	few	15	TRBJ1-5	TRBV5-5
TGTGCCAGCAAGGGGGGGCTAACAGATACGCAGTATTTT	CASKGGLTDTQYF	.	many	13	TRBJ2-3	TRBV2
TGTGCCACCATTAAAGAATACCAAACAGAAAAACTGTTTTTT	CATIKEYQTEKLFF	.	.	14	TRBJ1-4	TRBV24-1
TGTGCCAGCTCATACAGGACAGGGGGCACTGAAGCTTTCTTT	CASSYRTGGTEAFF	TRBD1	many	14	TRBJ1-1	TRBV18
TGTGCCAGCAGTTTTCTAGGGTATGGCTACACCTTC	CASSFLGYGYTF	.	many	12	TRBJ1-2	TRBV12-3/TRBV12-4
TGTGCCAGCTCACCTTTACGGACGAACACTGAAGCTTTCTTT	CASSPLRTNTEAFF	.	few	14	TRBJ1-1	TRBV18
TGTGCCAGCAATCGGCCTATTGGGACAGGTTCGACCGGGGAGCTGTTTTTT	CASNRPIGTGSTGELFF	TRBD1	many	17	TRBJ2-2	TRBV12-3/TRBV12-4
TGTGCCAGCAGCTTAACTGCAGGGTTAGCTGGAAACACCATATATTTT	CASSLTAGLAGNTIYF	.	few	16	TRBJ1-3	TRBV7-3
TGTGCCAGCAGCCAAGATCGGATAAGCGGCAATGAGCAGTTCTTC	CASSQDRISGNEQFF	.	.	15	TRBJ2-1	TRBV3-1
TGTGCCAGCAGTGCATCCGACAGGGCCCCTGGGACCCAGTACTTC	CASSASDRAPGTQYF	TRBD1	many	15	TRBJ2-5	TRBV25-1
TGCGCCAGCAGCTTGGAAAGGAAGGTCACTGAAGCTTTCTTT	CASSLERKVTEAFF	.	many	14	TRBJ1-1	TRBV5-1
TGTGCCAGCAGCCTTACAGGGGGTGATGGCTACACCTTC	CASSLTGGDGYTF	TRBD1	.	13	TRBJ1-2	TRBV7-9
TGTGCCAGCAGTCCCCCGGGCAGGCGAGGCGAGCAGTACTTC	CASSPPGRRGEQYF	.	many	14	TRBJ2-7	TRBV12-3/TRBV12-4
TGCAGTGCTAGAGATGGCAGCTCCTATAATTCACCCCTCCACTTT	CSARDGSSYNSPLHF	.	few	15	TRBJ1-6	TRBV20-1
TGCAGTGCTAGATATAGGGGGGAGCAGTACTTC	CSARYRGEQYF	.	few	11	TRBJ2-7	TRBV20-1
TGCGCCAGCAGTGAACAGGGGGCGAATCAGCCCCAGCATTTT	CASSEQGANQPQHF	TRBD1	many	14	TRBJ1-5	TRBV10-2
TGCGCCAGCAGGCCCACGGGACTGGAAGTCAATGAGCAGTTCTTC	CASRPTGLEVNEQFF	.	few	15	TRBJ2-1	TRBV5-1
TGTGCCATCAACGGGGGTCGGAATGAGCAGTTCTTC	CAINGGRNEQFF	.	many	12	TRBJ2-1	TRBV10-3
TGCGCCAGCAGCTGGGGGACGGGTAGTGGTAATGAAAAACTGTTTTTT	CASSWGTGSGNEKLFF	.	many	16	TRBJ1-4	TRBV5-1
TGTGCCACTACCCCCGGAGGGCCTGAAAAACTGTTTTTT	CATTPGGPEKLFF	.	.	13	TRBJ1-4	TRBV12-3/TRBV12-4
TGTGCCAGCAGCCGACAGGGATCGGGAGTATACAATGAGCAGTTCTTC	CASSRQGSGVYNEQFF	.	many	16	TRBJ2-1	TRBV5-6
TGTGCCAGCATCCCCTATGGGGGGGGCACTGAAGCTTTCTTT	CASIPYGGGTEAFF	.	.	14	TRBJ1-1	TRBV25-1
TGTGCCAGCAGCTTTCGGCCAGACAATTCACCCCTCCACTTT	CASSFRPDNSPLHF	.	many	14	TRBJ1-6	TRBV7-2
TGTGCCAGCAGCCCGGGGCCTTCCCTCGAGCAGTACTTC	CASSPGPSLEQYF	.	many	13	TRBJ2-7	TRBV5-5
TGTGCCAGCAAAACCATTGGGACCGCGTCTGGTGGCTACACCTTC	CASKTIGTASGGYTF	.	many	15	TRBJ1-2	TRBV6-2/TRBV6-3
TGTGCCAGCAGCCCCGCGCCGAACACTGAAGCTTTCTTT	CASSPAPNTEAFF	.	many	13	TRBJ1-1	TRBV7-2
TGCAGTGCTATAGAGAGCCCAACTAATGAAAAACTGTTTTTT	CSAIESPTNEKLFF	.	many	14	TRBJ1-4	TRBV20-1
TGTGCCATCAGCGCCCAAGCTACAGATGGGGGCCAGCCCCAGCATTTT	CAISAQATDGGQPQHF	.	many	16	TRBJ1-5	TRBV10-3
TGCAGTGCTAGAGTCAGGGGCAATGAGCAGTTCTTC	CSARVRGNEQFF	.	many	12	TRBJ2-1	TRBV20-1
TGTGCCAGCAGTTTGGGAGGAAGGGGGCGCGGCTATGGCTACACCTTC	CASSLGGRGRGYGYTF	TRBD1	.	16	TRBJ1-2	TRBV6-1
TGTGCCAGCTCACCACTCCGGGCAACTAATGAAAAACTGTTTTTT	CASSPLRATNEKLFF	.	few	15	TRBJ1-4	TRBV18
TGCAGCGTTGAAGACGTGGCGGGCACAGATACGCAGTATTTT	CSVEDVAGTDTQYF	.	many	14	TRBJ2-3	TRBV29-1
TGTGCCAGCAGTTACCTAAAGACAGGGGATTCATCGGATACGCAGTATTTT	CASSYLKTGDSSDTQYF	TRBD1	few	17	TRBJ2-3	TRBV6-5
TGTGCCAGCAGCTTAGAGAGCGGGGGTTACAATGAGCAGTTCTTC	CASSLESGGYNEQFF	TRBD2	.	15	TRBJ2-1	TRBV7-2
TGTGCCAGCAGTTTACCTGGACAGCAAGAGACCCAGTACTTC	CASSLPGQQETQYF	.	many	14	TRBJ2-5	TRBV3-1
TGTGCCAGCAGCTTTCTCCGAACCTACAATGAGCAGTTCTTC	CASSFLRTYNEQFF	.	many	14	TRBJ2-1	TRBV7-2
TGTGCCAGCAGCAAAGTGAACAGAAGATCAACTAATGAAAAACTGTTTTTT	CASSKVNRRSTNEKLFF	.	.	17	TRBJ1-4	TRBV21-1
TGTGCCAGCAGCACGGAGCAGGCCAAAAACATTCAGTACTTC	CASSTEQAKNIQYF	.	few	14	TRBJ2-4	TRBV5-4